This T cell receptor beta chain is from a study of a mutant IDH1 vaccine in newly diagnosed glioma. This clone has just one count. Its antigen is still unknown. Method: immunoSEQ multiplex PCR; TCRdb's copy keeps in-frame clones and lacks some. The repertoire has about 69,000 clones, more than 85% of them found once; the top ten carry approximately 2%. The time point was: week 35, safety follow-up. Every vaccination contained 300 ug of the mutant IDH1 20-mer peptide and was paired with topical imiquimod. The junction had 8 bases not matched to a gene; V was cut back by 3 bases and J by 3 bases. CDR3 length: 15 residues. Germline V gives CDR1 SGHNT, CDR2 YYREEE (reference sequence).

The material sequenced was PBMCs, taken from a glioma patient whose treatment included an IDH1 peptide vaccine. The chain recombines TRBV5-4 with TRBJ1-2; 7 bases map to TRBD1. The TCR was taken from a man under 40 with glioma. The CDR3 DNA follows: TGTGCCAGCAGCTGGGGACAGCGGTCATACTATGGCTACACCTTC. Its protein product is CASSWGQRSYYGYTF.